This TCR beta chain was found in a study of blood T cells in healthy people across ages. General study results and limits: There was a strong correlation between TCR beta diversity and naive T cell percentage. Age showed a roughly linear inverse relationship with TCR beta diversity per million T cells.

The CDR3 runs to 16 residues. In germline, CDR1 is MDHEN, CDR2 SYDVKM. This clonotype was recorded only once. Its antigen is currently unknown. A second PCR of 7 to 11 cycles used a sample-barcoded 5' primer and a J-beta primer mix. TCRdb re-analysed the 5' RACE reads in MiXCR, keeping a single row per CDR3 protein. The sample lists 1.5 million to 2 million distinct CDR3 sequences, roughly 52% occurring once. This TCR was recovered from a woman aged 40 to 50 in good health. Sequencing input: blood. The V gene is TRBV28, the J gene TRBJ2-7, with TRBD1 matching over 9 bases. Judging by the DNA end, TRBJ2-5 fits better; the J call may be wrong. This CDR3 is CASSLMDRGGGETQYF. The CDR3 DNA reads TGTGCCAGCAGTTTAATGGACAGGGGAGGAGGGGAGACCCAGTACTTC.